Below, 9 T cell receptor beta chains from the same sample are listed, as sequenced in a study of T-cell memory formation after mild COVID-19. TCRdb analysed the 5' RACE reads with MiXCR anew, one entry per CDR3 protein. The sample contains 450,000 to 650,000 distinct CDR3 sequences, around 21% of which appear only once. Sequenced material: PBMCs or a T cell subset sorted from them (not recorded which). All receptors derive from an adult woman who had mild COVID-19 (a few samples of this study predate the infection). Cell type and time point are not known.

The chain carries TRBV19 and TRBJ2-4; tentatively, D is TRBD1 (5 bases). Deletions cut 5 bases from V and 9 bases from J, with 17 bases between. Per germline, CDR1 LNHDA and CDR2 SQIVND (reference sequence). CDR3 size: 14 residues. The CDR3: CASSVWGPEIIQYF. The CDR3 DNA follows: TGTGCCAGTAGTGTGTGGGGCCCTGAGATCATTCAGTACTTC.

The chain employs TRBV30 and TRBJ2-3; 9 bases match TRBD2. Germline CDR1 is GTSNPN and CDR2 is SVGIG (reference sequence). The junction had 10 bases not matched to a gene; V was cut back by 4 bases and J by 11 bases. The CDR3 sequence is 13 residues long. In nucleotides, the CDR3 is TGTGCCTGGAAGGTAGCGGGGGCCCGCATGCAGTATTTT. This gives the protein CAWKVAGARMQYF.

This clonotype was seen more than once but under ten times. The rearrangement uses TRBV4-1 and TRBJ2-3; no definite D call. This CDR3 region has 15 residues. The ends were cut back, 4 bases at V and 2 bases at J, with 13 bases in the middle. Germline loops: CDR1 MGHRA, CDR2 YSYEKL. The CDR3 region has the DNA TGCGCCAGCAGCCGAACTACGACTCTCACAGATACGCAGTATTTT. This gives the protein CASSRTTTLTDTQYF.

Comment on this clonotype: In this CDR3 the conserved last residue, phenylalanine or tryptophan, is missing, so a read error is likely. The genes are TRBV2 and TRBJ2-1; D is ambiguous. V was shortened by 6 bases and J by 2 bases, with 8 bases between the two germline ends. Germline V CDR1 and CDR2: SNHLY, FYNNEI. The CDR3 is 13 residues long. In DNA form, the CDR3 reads TGTGCCAGCAGGTCAAAGGCCTACAATGAGCAGTTCTTA. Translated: CASRSKAYNEQFL.

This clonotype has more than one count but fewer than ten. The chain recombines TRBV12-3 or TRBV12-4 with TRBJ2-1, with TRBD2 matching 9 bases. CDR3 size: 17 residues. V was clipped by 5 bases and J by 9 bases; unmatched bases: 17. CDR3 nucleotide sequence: TGTGCCAGCAGTCTCCCCTACTCCGCGGGGGGGCCAGGTGAGCAGTTCTTC. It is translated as CASSLPYSAGGPGEQFF.

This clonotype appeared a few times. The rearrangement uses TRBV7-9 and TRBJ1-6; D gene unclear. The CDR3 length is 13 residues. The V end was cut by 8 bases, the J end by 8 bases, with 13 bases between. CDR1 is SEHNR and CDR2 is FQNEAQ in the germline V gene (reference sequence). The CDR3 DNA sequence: TGTGCCAGCCAAGATATCGGGTATTCACCCCTCCACTTT. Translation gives CASQDIGYSPLHF.

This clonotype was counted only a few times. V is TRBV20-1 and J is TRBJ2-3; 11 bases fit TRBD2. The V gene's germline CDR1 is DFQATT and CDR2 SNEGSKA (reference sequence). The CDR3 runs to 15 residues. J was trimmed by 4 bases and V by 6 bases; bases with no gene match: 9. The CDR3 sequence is CSAPTSGGRSDTQYF. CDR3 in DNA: TGCAGTGCGCCCACTAGCGGGGGACGGTCAGATACGCAGTATTTT.

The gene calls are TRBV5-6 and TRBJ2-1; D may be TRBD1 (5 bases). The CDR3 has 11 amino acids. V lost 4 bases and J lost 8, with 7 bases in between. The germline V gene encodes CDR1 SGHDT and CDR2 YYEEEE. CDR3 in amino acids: CASSARDEQFF. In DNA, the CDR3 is TGTGCCAGCAGCGCCAGGGATGAGCAGTTCTTC.

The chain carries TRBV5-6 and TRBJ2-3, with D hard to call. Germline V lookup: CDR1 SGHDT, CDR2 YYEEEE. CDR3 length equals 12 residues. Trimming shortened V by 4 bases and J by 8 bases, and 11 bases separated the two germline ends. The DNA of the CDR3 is TGTGCCAGCAGCGGCGACCAGGCTACGCAGTATTTT. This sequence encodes CASSGDQATQYF.